Each of the 27 T cell receptor beta chains below was sequenced from the same sample in a study of blood T cell repertoires in COVID-19. The data were produced by immunoSEQ multiplex PCR, yet TCRdb's version contains in-frame clones alone and is incomplete. This sample has around 140,000 clones, with around 80% found just once. Specimen: PBMCs or T cells enriched from blood (not recorded which). Receptor source: a woman aged 45-60 years who had recovered from COVID-19.

This chain connects TRBV25-1 to TRBJ2-2; 7 bases match TRBD1. CDR1 and CDR2 (germline): MGHDK, SYGVNS. CDR3 length equals 14 residues. Trimming at V came to 4 bases and at J to 6 bases, leaving 5 bases not matched to a gene. The CDR3 DNA is TGTGCCAGCAGTGCCGGACAGGAGTCCGGGGAGCTGTTTTTT. Translating gives CASSAGQESGELFF.

The J gene is TRBJ1-1, the V gene TRBV12-3 or TRBV12-4, with 7 bases matching TRBD1. Trimming cost V 7 bases and J 3 bases; bases outside gene matches: 5. The CDR3 totals 13 residues. This chain's CDR3 is CASISQGDTEAFF. The CDR3 coding sequence is TGTGCCAGCATAAGCCAGGGGGACACTGAAGCTTTCTTT.

The chain links TRBV9 to TRBJ2-7, with TRBD2 as a possible D gene (5 bases). Germline-derived CDR1 and CDR2 are SGDLS and YYNGEE. This CDR3 comprises 15 residues. The V end lost 0 bases, the J end lost 6 bases, and 16 bases lay between the germline ends. The chain's CDR3 is CASSVAEGRPREQYV. CDR3 in DNA: TGTGCCAGCAGCGTAGCTGAGGGCCGACCGCGCGAGCAGTACGTC.

V gene TRBV7-9 combines with J gene TRBJ1-2; TRBD1 agrees at 10 bases. The ends lost 5 bases at V and 7 bases at J; junction bases unmatched: 7. CDR1 is SEHNR, CDR2 FQNEAQ, per germline (reference sequence). The CDR3 covers 14 residues. In nucleotides, the CDR3 is TGTGCCAGCAGCCGAACCGGGACAGGGGTTGGCTACACCTTC. Amino acids: CASSRTGTGVGYTF.

The chain couples TRBV12-3 or TRBV12-4 to TRBJ2-1; TRBD2 might be the D (7 bases). V shed 5 bases and J shed 6 bases, with 8 bases lying between them. This CDR3 comprises 12 residues. The CDR3 sequence: CASSRGGNEQFF. Written as DNA, the CDR3 is TGTGCCAGCAGTAGGGGGGGCAATGAGCAGTTCTTC.

The genes are TRBV10-3 and TRBJ1-6, with TRBD1 matching over 7 bases. CDR3 size: 15 residues. The germline V gene encodes CDR1 ENHRY and CDR2 SYGVKD. V gave up 1 base and J gave up 7 bases; unmatched junction bases: 4. This chain's CDR3 is CAISEYGQENSPLHF. The DNA of the CDR3 is TGTGCCATCAGTGAGTACGGACAGGAGAATTCACCCCTCCACTTT.

This clone was counted at least ten times. This rearrangement joins TRBV7-2 to TRBJ2-3; no clear D. The CDR3 has 14 residues. Trimming took 3 bases from V and 0 from J, leaving 7 bases between them. Per the germline V gene, CDR1 is SGHTA and CDR2 is FQGNSA. The chain's CDR3 is CASSLASSTDTQYF. CDR3 coding DNA: TGTGCCAGCAGCTTGGCTTCAAGCACAGATACGCAGTATTTT.

This rearrangement joins TRBV7-2 to TRBJ1-2; 9 bases are a match to TRBD1. The germline CDR1 and CDR2 sequences are SGHTA and FQGNSA. The CDR3 sequence is 16 residues long. V lost 4 bases to trimming and J lost 4 bases; unmatched junction nucleotides: 10. The CDR3 sequence: CASSSYGQGIAYGYTF. As DNA, the CDR3 is TGTGCCAGCAGCTCCTATGGACAGGGGATTGCCTATGGCTACACCTTC.

The chain couples TRBV6-5 to TRBJ2-7; 7 bases are a match to TRBD1. The CDR3 extends over 15 amino acids. The V gene's germline CDR1 is MNHEY and CDR2 SVGAGI. The trim removed 3 bases at V and 4 bases at J, leaving 9 bases unmatched. CDR3 sequence (DNA): TGTGCCAGCAGTTATTGGGGCAGGGGGTCGTACGAGCAGTACTTC. Amino acid sequence: CASSYWGRGSYEQYF.

The genes are TRBV6-5 and TRBJ1-5; TRBD1 aligns across 9 bases. CDR3 length equals 15 residues. Germline CDR1 is MNHEY and CDR2 is SVGAGI. The junction had 4 bases not matched to a gene; V was cut back by 6 bases and J by 1 base. The CDR3 region has the DNA TGTGCCAGCAGCACCGGGACAGGGAGCAATCAGCCCCAGCATTTT. Protein product: CASSTGTGSNQPQHF.

This sequence joins TRBV27 and TRBJ2-7; tentatively, D is TRBD2 (7 bases). Trimming shortened V by 7 bases and J by 12 bases, and 25 bases separated the two germline ends. CDR1 is MNHEY and CDR2 is SMNVEV in the germline V gene (reference sequence). The CDR3 has 14 amino acids. The CDR3 coding sequence is TGTGCCAGCACTCTTATCGGGGGGCGAGGTAGTTTGTACGTC. Amino acids: CASTLIGGRGSLYV.

The chain couples TRBV2 to TRBJ2-1; 11 nucleotides line up with TRBD2. Germline loops: CDR1 SNHLY, CDR2 FYNNEI. The CDR3 loop spans 16 amino acids. Trimming removed 1 base from V and 9 bases from J; junction bases left unmatched: 8. The CDR3 is CASSEVIAGGLAEQFF. The CDR3 nucleotides read TGTGCCAGCAGTGAAGTCATAGCGGGGGGGCTTGCTGAGCAGTTCTTC.

This clone showed up just once. The rearrangement links TRBV28 to TRBJ2-2, with a tentative D call TRBD2 (7 bases). V lost 4 bases and J lost 4, with 13 bases in between. The germline V gene encodes CDR1 MDHEN and CDR2 SYDVKM. The CDR3 has 15 amino acids. The CDR3, as DNA: TGTGCCAGCAGTTACCGGGGGGCCCCCACCGGGGAGCTGTTTTTT. Translated, it gives CASSYRGAPTGELFF.

J is TRBJ1-2 and V is TRBV10-2; D might be TRBD1 (5 bases). The CDR3 spans 12 residues. With 11 bases removed from V and 3 bases from J, the gap between germline ends came to 13 bases. CDR1 WSHSY and CDR2 SAAADI come from the germline V gene. This CDR3 is CAVQGSDYGYTF. The CDR3 coding sequence is TGCGCCGTCCAGGGAAGCGACTATGGCTACACCTTC.

This rearrangement joins TRBV19 to TRBJ2-3; 8 bases agree with TRBD2. The CDR3 contains 16 residues. Trimming took 6 bases from V and 1 from J; bases not matched to a gene: 9. CDR1 is LNHDA and CDR2 is SQIVND in the germline V gene (reference sequence). CDR3 DNA: TGTGCCAGTAGGAACTTAGCGGGACCCGGCACAGATACGCAGTATTTT. Protein product: CASRNLAGPGTDTQYF.

The CDR3 nucleotides are TGTGCCAGCAGTGATAAGGGACAGGGGGATTATTCACCCCTCCACTTT. It is translated as CASSDKGQGDYSPLHF. The rearrangement joins TRBV2 to TRBJ1-6; 11 bases align to TRBD1. V gave up 3 bases and J gave up 8 bases; unmatched junction bases: 6. CDR1 SNHLY and CDR2 FYNNEI come from the germline V gene. The CDR3 totals 16 residues.

This chain connects TRBV9 to TRBJ2-1; TRBD1 is a possible D gene (5 bases). There are 14 residues in the CDR3. The germline V and J ends were trimmed by 0 bases and 8 bases, with 12 bases remaining between them. CDR1 and CDR2 (germline): SGDLS, YYNGEE. CDR3 sequence: CASSVEGRTHEQFF. Here the CDR3 DNA reads TGTGCCAGCAGCGTAGAGGGGCGGACCCATGAGCAGTTCTTC.

V usage is TRBV10-3 and J usage is TRBJ1-1, with D uncertain. Germline values: CDR1 ENHRY, CDR2 SYGVKD. Between the trimmed V and J ends, which lost 0 bases and 0 bases, there was a span of 8 bases. The CDR3 contains 15 residues. The CDR3 here is CAISESGRMNTEAFF. The CDR3 bases are TGTGCCATCAGTGAGTCTGGGAGAATGAACACTGAAGCTTTCTTT.

This clone turned up a few times. This rearrangement joins TRBV5-4 to TRBJ2-7, with TRBD2 identical over 11 bases. This CDR3 region has 15 residues. CDR1 is SGHNT and CDR2 is YYREEE in the germline V gene (reference sequence). The junction had 5 bases not matched to a gene; V was cut back by 4 bases and J by 2 bases. Written as DNA, the CDR3 is TGTGCCAGCAGCGAAGGGACTAGCGGACCCTACGAGCAGTACTTC. It codes for CASSEGTSGPYEQYF.

The rearrangement uses TRBV10-3 and TRBJ1-1; 7 positions agree with TRBD1. Germline loops: CDR1 ENHRY, CDR2 SYGVKD. J was trimmed by 10 bases and V by 6 bases; bases with no gene match: 17. This CDR3 is 15 amino acids long. CDR3 DNA: TGTGCCATCAGCGAAGGATCAGGACAGGCTGGTGGAGCTTTCTTT. It encodes CAISEGSGQAGGAFF.

This clone was recorded many times. The chain couples TRBV7-8 to TRBJ1-3; D is possibly TRBD1 (5 bases). CDR1 and CDR2 from the germline V gene are SGHVS and FQNEAQ. The ends were cut back, 1 base at V and 1 base at J, with 8 bases in the middle. The CDR3 is made up of 15 amino acids. In DNA, the CDR3 is TGTGCCAGCAGCTTAGGAGGGACTTCTGGAAACACCATATATTTT. This sequence encodes CASSLGGTSGNTIYF. Complete variable domain (other parts from reference TRBV7-8 and TRBJ1-3): GAGVSQSPRYKVAKRGQDVALRCDPISGHVSLFWYQQALGQGPEFLTYFQNEAQLDKSGLPSDRFFAERPEGSVSTLKIQRTQQEDSAVYLCASSLGGTSGNTIYFGEGSWLTVV.

This clone has only one observation. J is TRBJ1-2 and V is TRBV11-2; D gene uncertain. The V gene lost 5 bases and the J gene lost 4 bases, with 14 bases spanning the gap. This CDR3 spans 14 amino acids. The germline gives CDR1 SGHAT, CDR2 FQNNGV. The CDR3 DNA reads TGTGCCAGCAGCCAAAATGGAGGAATCTATGGCTACACCTTC. This codes for CASSQNGGIYGYTF.

The chain employs TRBV19 and TRBJ1-4; tentative D call: TRBD1 (5 bases). The V gene lost 3 bases and the J gene lost 4 bases, with 9 bases spanning the gap. CDR1 is LNHDA and CDR2 is SQIVND in the germline V gene (reference sequence). The CDR3 has 14 residues. The chain's CDR3 is CASSMVGGNEKLFF. The CDR3 nucleotides read TGTGCCAGTAGTATGGTCGGGGGTAATGAAAAACTGTTTTTT.

This clone was observed a handful of times. Other DNA sequences from this sample encode an identical CDR3 as well. The chain links TRBV7-2 to TRBJ2-5; tentative D call: TRBD1 (6 bases). This CDR3 has 14 amino acids. Germline assignment: CDR1 SGHTA and CDR2 FQGNSA. Trimming removed 1 base at V and 2 bases at J, with 8 bases between. This CDR3 is CASSLGQGQETQYF. The CDR3, as DNA: TGTGCCAGCAGCTTAGGTCAGGGGCAAGAGACCCAGTACTTC. The variable domain in full, completed from reference TRBV7-2 and TRBJ2-5, reads GAGVSQSPSNKVTEKGKDVELRCDPISGHTALYWYRQSLGQGLEFLIYFQGNSAPDKSGLPSDRFSAERTGGSVSTLTIQRTQQEDSAVYLCASSLGQGQETQYFGPGTRLLVL.

V usage is TRBV5-1 and J usage is TRBJ1-2, with D perhaps TRBD1 (5 bases). In germline, CDR1 is SGHRS, CDR2 YFSETQ. The CDR3 extends over 16 amino acids. The V and J ends lost 4 bases and 4 bases respectively, with 20 bases between them. As DNA, the CDR3 is TGCGCCAGCAGCCCCGCAGGGCCCCTTTTAGTCTATGGCTACACCTTC. Translating it yields CASSPAGPLLVYGYTF.

CDR3 sequence: CASSRQGAGGYTF. The CDR3 nucleotides are TGTGCCAGCAGCCGACAGGGGGCGGGAGGCTACACCTTC. V and J are TRBV11-2 and TRBJ1-2; 10 bases fit TRBD1. Germline assignment: CDR1 SGHAT and CDR2 FQNNGV. With V trimmed by 5 bases and J by 8 bases, 5 bases remained unmatched. The CDR3 sequence is 13 residues long.

The chain uses TRBV12-5 and TRBJ2-5; the D gene is possibly TRBD2 (6 bases). In germline, CDR1 is LGHNT, CDR2 FRNRAP. The CDR3 loop spans 15 amino acids. Trimming left V 5 bases short and J 0 bases short, with 13 bases between. CDR3 DNA: TGTGCTAGTGGTACCCAGGGACTCGACCAAGAGACCCAGTACTTC. This translates into CASGTQGLDQETQYF.